These 24 T cell receptor beta chains came from one sample sequenced in a study of blood T cell repertoires in COVID-19. The assay was immunoSEQ multiplex PCR, and TCRdb's table has in-frame clones only and misses some. Among under 85,000 clones listed, around 89% were seen once. Material for sequencing was peripheral blood. The receptors were sampled from a man in his 70s with active or convalescent COVID-19.

J is TRBJ2-3 and V is TRBV5-6, with 7 bases matching TRBD1. The length of the CDR3 is 13 residues. Looked up from germline, CDR1 is SGHDT and CDR2 is YYEEEE. The J segment lost 10 bases and the V segment lost 4 bases, leaving 9 bases of the junction unmatched. The CDR3 here is CASSDRVGVAQYF. The CDR3 nucleotides are TGTGCCAGCAGCGACAGGGTGGGAGTTGCGCAGTATTTT. Based on the CDR3 plus reference TRBV5-6 and TRBJ2-3, the full variable domain is DAGVTQSPTHLIKTRGQQVTLRCSPKSGHDTVSWYQQALGQGPQFIFQYYEEEERQRGNFPDRFSGHQFPNYSSELNVNALLLGDSALYLCASSDRVGVAQYFGPGTRLTVL.

The chain recombines TRBV11-1 with TRBJ2-1; 7 bases fit TRBD1. The length of the CDR3 is 15 residues. Unmatched junction bases numbered 8, after V lost 5 bases and J lost 4 bases. Germline lookup yields CDR1 SGHAT and CDR2 FQDESV (reference sequence). The CDR3 sequence: CASSPRDSYYNEQFF. DNA of the CDR3: TGTGCCAGCAGCCCCCGGGACAGTTATTACAATGAGCAGTTCTTC.

The chain joins TRBV11-3 to TRBJ2-3; D remains ambiguous. Germline V gene lookup returns CDR1 SGHNT and CDR2 YENEEA. This CDR3 has 14 amino acids. V gave up 3 bases and J gave up 0 bases, with 7 bases separating them. CDR3 amino acids: CASSFSSSTDTQYF. The CDR3 nucleotides are TGTGCCAGCAGCTTTAGCTCCAGCACAGATACGCAGTATTTT.

This clone has more than one count but fewer than ten. The chain carries TRBV11-1 and TRBJ1-1; a weak D match, TRBD1 (5 bases). Germline V CDR1 and CDR2: SGHAT, FQDESV (reference sequence). The CDR3 runs 15 residues. V was shortened by 6 bases and J by 1 base, with 15 bases between the two germline ends. DNA of the CDR3: TGTGCCAGCAGAAAATCGGGGGTGACGAACACTGAAGCTTTCTTT. Its protein product is CASRKSGVTNTEAFF.

The chain joins TRBV6-6 to TRBJ2-3; 7 positions agree with TRBD2. J gave up 2 bases and V 2 bases, and 1 base lay outside the gene matches. The CDR3 runs to 14 residues. The germline V gene encodes CDR1 MNHNY and CDR2 SVGAGI (reference sequence). The CDR3 spells CASSYREDTDTQYF. The CDR3 DNA reads TGTGCCAGCAGTTACCGGGAGGACACAGATACGCAGTATTTT.

The J gene is TRBJ2-3, the V gene TRBV27; 8 bases map to TRBD2. The CDR3 sequence is 15 residues long. Germline CDR1 is MNHEY and CDR2 is SMNVEV (reference sequence). Unmatched junction bases numbered 4, after V lost 1 base and J lost 4 bases. The CDR3 loop reads CASSLYGLAADTQYF. The CDR3 DNA reads TGTGCCAGCAGTTTATACGGACTAGCAGCAGATACGCAGTATTTT.

The chain has TRBV12-3 or TRBV12-4 and TRBJ2-7, with D uncertain. V was pared by 6 bases and J by 5 bases, with 8 bases between. The CDR3 is 11 amino acids. The CDR3 DNA reads TGTGCCAGCAGCCGCTACGACGAGCAGTACTTC. It encodes CASSRYDEQYF.

The rearrangement joins TRBV7-9 to TRBJ1-5, with D unclear. From germline, CDR1 is SEHNR and CDR2 FQNEAQ (reference sequence). The V end lost 7 bases, the J end lost 0 bases, and 16 bases lay between the germline ends. This CDR3 is 16 amino acids long. CDR3 nucleotide sequence: TGTGCCAGCACCTCAAATTCGGGTTATAGCAATCAGCCCCAGCATTTT. Its protein product is CASTSNSGYSNQPQHF.

V usage is TRBV28 and J usage is TRBJ2-7, with 10 bases identical to TRBD1. The junction had 8 bases not matched to a gene; V was cut back by 6 bases and J by 3 bases. CDR1 is MDHEN and CDR2 is SYDVKM in the germline V gene. The CDR3 extends over 15 amino acids. The CDR3: CASSQPGTGDYEQYF. The CDR3 nucleotides are TGTGCCAGCAGCCAACCCGGGACAGGGGACTACGAGCAGTACTTC.

This clone was observed a single time. The chain uses TRBV9 and TRBJ1-5; 9 nucleotides agree with TRBD1. Germline CDR1 is SGDLS and CDR2 is YYNGEE. V dropped 3 bases and J dropped 4; count of bases not matched to a gene: 8. The CDR3 runs to 16 residues. The CDR3 nucleotides read TGTGCCAGCAGCGAGGGACAGGGAGGAAGAAATCAGCCCCAGCATTTT. Translated, it gives CASSEGQGGRNQPQHF.

This clone was counted a single time. The CDR3 bases are TGTGCCAGCAGTGATTCAGGGGGCGCCTACAATGAGCAGTTCTTC. Amino acids: CASSDSGGAYNEQFF. The rearrangement uses TRBV25-1 and TRBJ2-1; 8 bases are shared with TRBD1. Trimming cost V 3 bases and J 2 bases; bases outside gene matches: 3. CDR3 length: 15 residues. Germline V gene lookup returns CDR1 MGHDK and CDR2 SYGVNS.

This rearrangement joins TRBV4-2 to TRBJ2-7; 15 bases match TRBD2. The J segment lost 1 base and the V segment lost 2 bases, leaving 21 bases of the junction unmatched. Germline values: CDR1 LGHNA, CDR2 YNFKEQ. The CDR3 has 23 residues. CDR3 amino acids: CASSQSRATDPGLAGGISYEQYF. CDR3 coding DNA: TGTGCCAGCAGCCAAAGTAGAGCCACCGATCCGGGACTAGCGGGAGGAATTTCCTACGAGCAGTACTTC.

The chain employs TRBV29-1 and TRBJ1-1, with no clear D. The CDR3 is 14 residues long. The V gene's germline CDR1 is SQVTM and CDR2 ANQGSEA. V was trimmed by 3 bases and J by 0 bases, leaving 11 bases between them. CDR3 protein: CSVDGGSLNTEAFF. The CDR3, as DNA: TGCAGCGTTGACGGAGGGTCCTTGAACACTGAAGCTTTCTTT.

The table lists this clone with a count of one. In nucleotides, the CDR3 is TGTGCCAGCAGCCGCTGGACTAGCGGCTACGAGCAGTACTTC. This codes for CASSRWTSGYEQYF. The chain uses TRBV3-1 (or the pseudogene TRBV3-2) and TRBJ2-7; 10 bases align to TRBD2. V gave up 4 bases and J gave up 3 bases; unmatched junction bases: 3. From germline, CDR1 is LGHDT and CDR2 YNNKEL (reference sequence). The CDR3 is 14 residues long.

The chain uses TRBV5-1 and TRBJ2-3; 9 bases match TRBD2. V was clipped by 5 bases and J by 2 bases; unmatched bases: 6. Germline V CDR1 and CDR2: SGHRS, YFSETQ. The CDR3 is 15 residues long. The CDR3 here is CASSSLAGPTDTQYF. DNA for the CDR3: TGCGCCAGCAGTTCCCTAGCGGGACCCACAGATACGCAGTATTTT. The full variable domain, in which reference TRBV5-1 and TRBJ2-3 provide the parts outside the CDR3, is KAGVTQTPRYLIKTRGQQVTLSCSPISGHRSVSWYQQTPGQGLQFLFEYFSETQRNKGNFPGRFSGRQFSNSRSEMNVSTLELGDSALYLCASSSLAGPTDTQYFGPGTRLTVL.

The chain is built from TRBV7-9 and TRBJ2-5; 9 bases are shared with TRBD2. Germline V gene sequence: CDR1 SEHNR, CDR2 FQNEAQ (reference sequence). V shed 5 bases and J 3 bases; nucleotides not matched to a gene: 7. The CDR3 extends over 15 amino acids. The CDR3 DNA reads TGTGCCAGCAGCCGGAGACTAGCGGCGAAAGAGACCCAGTACTTC. As protein: CASSRRLAAKETQYF.

V usage is TRBV16 and J usage is TRBJ1-2; D ambiguous. CDR3 size: 16 residues. The V and J ends lost 0 bases and 8 bases respectively, with 19 bases between them. Germline V gene sequence: CDR1 KGHSY, CDR2 FQNENV. The CDR3 sequence: CASSQSKGKAGWGYTF. The CDR3 region has the DNA TGTGCCAGCAGCCAATCTAAAGGCAAGGCGGGCTGGGGCTACACCTTC.

This chain connects TRBV30 to TRBJ2-3, with 8 bases fitting TRBD2. Germline-derived CDR1 and CDR2 are GTSNPN and SVGIG (reference sequence). The CDR3 extends over 13 amino acids. With V trimmed by 1 base and J by 5 bases, 2 bases remained unmatched. The CDR3 DNA sequence: TGTGCCTGGAGTGCGGGAGGGCTAGATACGCAGTATTTT. This gives the protein CAWSAGGLDTQYF.

This clone was picked up one time. V and J are TRBV5-1 and TRBJ1-3; weak D call: TRBD1 (5 bases). Germline V lookup: CDR1 SGHRS, CDR2 YFSETQ. CDR3 length: 16 residues. The ends were cut back, 1 base at V and 2 bases at J, with 13 bases in the middle. The chain's CDR3 is CASSLRGLGAGNTIYF. The CDR3 DNA reads as TGCGCCAGCAGCTTGAGGGGACTAGGGGCTGGAAACACCATATATTTT.

This clone was recorded only once. The genes are TRBV3-1 (or the pseudogene TRBV3-2) and TRBJ2-3; weak D call: TRBD2 (5 bases). This CDR3 has 15 amino acids. Trimming took 1 base from V and 7 from J, leaving 15 bases between them. The germline V gene encodes CDR1 LGHDT and CDR2 YNNKEL (reference sequence). The CDR3 DNA sequence: TGTGCCAGCAGCCAAGCCGGTACGGGGTTTTATACGCAGTATTTT. Translating gives CASSQAGTGFYTQYF.

The J gene is TRBJ1-5, the V gene TRBV6-2 or TRBV6-3, with 9 bases identical to TRBD1. Germline V gives CDR1 MNHEY, CDR2 SVGEGT. V dropped 6 bases and J dropped 2; count of bases not matched to a gene: 5. The CDR3 runs 15 residues. DNA for the CDR3: TGTGCCAGCAGCCGCCGACAGGGGGGCAATCAGCCCCAGCATTTT. This codes for CASSRRQGGNQPQHF.

J is TRBJ2-5 and V is TRBV5-6; TRBD2 is a possible D gene (5 bases). Trimming shortened V by 1 base and J by 4 bases, and 17 bases separated the two germline ends. The CDR3 is 16 amino acids. Per the germline V gene, CDR1 is SGHDT and CDR2 is YYEEEE. DNA for the CDR3: TGTGCCAGCAGCTTGCGCGGCCCCCGAGGGCGAGAGACCCAGTACTTC. Encoded protein: CASSLRGPRGRETQYF.

V is TRBV28 and J is TRBJ1-3, with 11 positions matching TRBD1. In germline, CDR1 is MDHEN, CDR2 SYDVKM. Trimming at V came to 6 bases and at J to 7 bases, leaving 11 bases not matched to a gene. This CDR3 region has 16 residues. This CDR3 reads CASRNGQGAIGNTIYF. The CDR3 DNA reads as TGTGCCAGCAGGAACGGACAGGGGGCGATTGGGAACACCATATATTTT.

This chain uses TRBV28 with TRBJ2-1, with unresolved D. The CDR3 consists of 13 residues. Germline-derived CDR1 and CDR2 are MDHEN and SYDVKM. V dropped 8 bases and J dropped 5 bases, with 13 bases sitting between them. CDR3 in amino acids: CASQRTANNEQFF. CDR3 bases: TGTGCCAGCCAGCGAACGGCAAACAATGAGCAGTTCTTC.